The 30 T cell receptor beta chains below all came from one sample that was sequenced in a study of blood T cell repertoires in COVID-19. TCRdb keeps only in-frame clones here, not all; method: immunoSEQ multiplex PCR. This sample has 100,000 or so clones, with 91% found just once. The specimen sequenced was peripheral blood. The receptors were sampled from a man aged 45 to 65 with acute or convalescent COVID-19.

The gene calls are TRBV14 and TRBJ2-6; D is perhaps TRBD1 (6 bases). Germline V lookup: CDR1 SGHDN, CDR2 FVKESK. V lost 4 bases, J lost 1 base, and 20 bases lay in between. The CDR3 extends over 19 amino acids. The DNA of the CDR3 is TGTGCCAGCAGCCTTTCTCCGGGACATCGTTTGTCTGGGGCCAACGTCCTGACTTTC. Its protein is CASSLSPGHRLSGANVLTF. The full variable domain, with the rest looked up from reference TRBV14 and TRBJ2-6, is EAGVTQFPSHSVIEKGQTVTLRCDPISGHDNLYWYRRVMGKEIKFLLHFVKESKQDESGMPNNRFLAERTGGTYSTLKVQPAELEDSGVYFCASSLSPGHRLSGANVLTFGAGSRLTVL.

This clone occurred a few times. This CDR3 reads CASSPTGGYQPQHF. The DNA of the CDR3 is TGTGCCAGCAGCCCCACAGGGGGCTATCAGCCCCAGCATTTT. V gene TRBV7-2 combines with J gene TRBJ1-5; 9 bases agree with TRBD1. From germline, CDR1 is SGHTA and CDR2 FQGNSA. Trimming took 5 bases from V and 5 from J; bases not matched to a gene: 4. This CDR3 has 14 amino acids.

This chain links TRBV7-2 with TRBJ1-1; a weak D match, TRBD1 (6 bases). Per the germline V gene, CDR1 is SGHTA and CDR2 is FQGNSA. V was shortened by 1 base and J by 1 base, with 10 bases between the two germline ends. This CDR3 is 15 amino acids long. The CDR3 region is CASSLVPGQNTEAFF. CDR3 in DNA: TGTGCCAGCAGCTTAGTACCGGGACAGAACACTGAAGCTTTCTTT.

This clone occurred a few times. This chain uses TRBV5-1 with TRBJ2-1, with 11 positions matching TRBD2. CDR1 and CDR2 (germline): SGHRS, YFSETQ. The CDR3 totals 14 residues. The ends lost 7 bases at V and 6 bases at J; junction bases unmatched: 6. CDR3 coding DNA: TGCGCCAGCTCCGCCGGGACTAGCGGCAATGAGCAGTTCTTC. Amino acid sequence: CASSAGTSGNEQFF.

The chain recombines TRBV2 with TRBJ1-6, with unresolved D. V lost 10 bases to trimming and J lost 2 bases, with 9 bases between them. Germline V gene sequence: CDR1 SNHLY, CDR2 FYNNEI. CDR3 size: 13 residues. The DNA for the CDR3 is TGTGCCACTAGCCGGGCCTATAATTCACCCCTCCACTTT. Encoded protein: CATSRAYNSPLHF.

The genes are TRBV30 and TRBJ1-1, with 12 bases lining up with TRBD1. This CDR3 spans 18 amino acids. With 0 bases clipped from V and 2 bases from J, the junction kept 10 bases outside the gene matches. CDR1 GTSNPN and CDR2 SVGIG come from the germline V gene (reference sequence). The CDR3 is CAWSVRDRGLKENTEAFF. In DNA form, the CDR3 reads TGTGCCTGGAGTGTACGGGACAGGGGGCTAAAGGAAAACACTGAAGCTTTCTTT.

The chain carries TRBV29-1 and TRBJ2-7; tentatively, D is TRBD1 (5 bases). This CDR3 region has 13 residues. The germline V gene encodes CDR1 SQVTM and CDR2 ANQGSEA. Trimming stripped 8 bases from V and 3 bases from J, with 17 bases between. The CDR3 DNA reads as TGCAGCACCATCGAAGACAGTAGCTACGAGCAGTACTTC. Amino acid sequence: CSTIEDSSYEQYF.

This chain links TRBV3-1 (or the pseudogene TRBV3-2) with TRBJ1-2; D not certain. Trimming took 0 bases from V and 6 from J, leaving 14 bases between them. The CDR3 covers 15 residues. Germline CDR1 is LGHDT and CDR2 is YNNKEL (reference sequence). CDR3 nucleotide sequence: TGTGCCAGCAGCCAAGATCTAGTAGGGAGGGATGGCTACACCTTC. Protein product: CASSQDLVGRDGYTF.

This clone was picked up one time. The chain links TRBV6-5 to TRBJ1-2; a weak D match, TRBD1 (6 bases). Looked up from germline, CDR1 is MNHEY and CDR2 is SVGAGI. The CDR3 loop spans 12 amino acids. V was trimmed by 4 bases and J by 9 bases, leaving 12 bases between them. The DNA for the CDR3 is TGTGCCAGCAGTTCCGACAGGCGTAGCTACACCTTC. As protein: CASSSDRRSYTF.

In the case of this clone: Other DNA sequences in the sample encode the same CDR3. V usage is TRBV9 and J usage is TRBJ1-6, with D tentatively TRBD1 (5 bases). Germline V gene sequence: CDR1 SGDLS, CDR2 YYNGEE. Trimming left V 1 base short and J 4 bases short, with 6 bases between. This CDR3 spans 14 amino acids. The CDR3: CASSVQGYNSPLHF. CDR3 nucleotides: TGTGCCAGCAGCGTACAGGGTTATAATTCACCCCTCCACTTT.

The genes are TRBV20-1 and TRBJ1-2; possibly TRBD1 for D (5 bases). The CDR3 consists of 14 residues. Between the trimmed V and J ends, which lost 4 bases and 6 bases, there was a span of 18 bases. Germline V lookup: CDR1 DFQATT, CDR2 SNEGSKA (reference sequence). The CDR3 sequence: CSANDRGDRDGYTF. CDR3 DNA sequence: TGCAGTGCTAATGATCGGGGGGATCGGGATGGCTACACCTTC.

The count of this clone is one. The V gene is TRBV24-1, the J gene TRBJ1-5, with D maybe TRBD1 (6 bases). Germline CDR1 is KGHDR and CDR2 is SFDVKD. Trimming took off 6 bases at V and 4 bases at J, with 12 bases between the two ends. The CDR3 spans 14 residues. CDR3 sequence reads: CATSLEGGNQPQHF. The CDR3 region has the DNA TGTGCCACCAGTTTAGAAGGGGGAAATCAGCCCCAGCATTTT.

V and J are TRBV27 and TRBJ1-6; 9 bases fit TRBD1. This CDR3 spans 15 amino acids. Trimming cost V 1 base and J 7 bases; bases outside gene matches: 2. CDR1 and CDR2 from the germline V gene are MNHEY and SMNVEV (reference sequence). The CDR3 DNA reads as TGTGCCAGCAGTTTATGGACAGGGGCGAATTCACCCCTCCACTTT. Translated: CASSLWTGANSPLHF.

This chain links TRBV13 with TRBJ1-1, with 9 bases matching TRBD1. In germline, CDR1 is PRHDT, CDR2 FYEKMQ (reference sequence). CDR3 size: 14 residues. J gave up 5 bases and V 6 bases, and 7 bases lay outside the gene matches. CDR3 DNA sequence: TGTGCCAGCAGGAGGACAGGGGCGGGTACTGAAGCTTTCTTT. Translated, it gives CASRRTGAGTEAFF. Looking up the rest from reference TRBV13 and TRBJ1-1 gives the full variable domain: AAGVIQSPRHLIKEKRETATLKCYPIPRHDTVYWYQQGPGQDPQFLISFYEKMQSDKGSIPDRFSAQQFSDYHSELNMSSLELGDSALYFCASRRTGAGTEAFFGQGTRLTVV.

This clone has a single count. This sequence joins TRBV5-4 and TRBJ1-3; D is unclear. V lost 0 bases to trimming and J lost 6 bases, with 7 bases between them. CDR3 length: 13 residues. CDR1 is SGHNT and CDR2 is YYREEE in the germline V gene (reference sequence). CDR3 coding DNA: TGTGCCAGCAGCTTGGTTCGCGAAAACACCATATATTTT. Its protein product is CASSLVRENTIYF. Using reference TRBV5-4 and TRBJ1-3 for the parts outside the CDR3, the full variable domain is ETGVTQSPTHLIKTRGQQVTLRCSSQSGHNTVSWYQQALGQGPQFIFQYYREEENGRGNFPPRFSGLQFPNYSSELNVNALELDDSALYLCASSLVRENTIYFGEGSWLTVV.

The chain carries TRBV3-1 (or the pseudogene TRBV3-2) and TRBJ2-2; the D is unclear. The CDR3 has 12 residues. V gave up 4 bases and J gave up 4 bases, with 4 bases separating them. CDR1 is LGHDT and CDR2 is YNNKEL in the germline V gene (reference sequence). CDR3 nucleotide sequence: TGTGCCAGCAGCCTCTCCACCGGGGAGCTGTTTTTT. Translating it yields CASSLSTGELFF.

The chain couples TRBV19 to TRBJ1-2; the D gene is possibly TRBD1 (5 bases). CDR1 LNHDA and CDR2 SQIVND come from the germline V gene (reference sequence). V lost 8 bases and J lost 0, with 13 bases in between. CDR3 length: 14 amino acids. The CDR3 reads CASGDSKANYGYTF. CDR3 nucleotides: TGTGCCAGTGGGGACTCGAAGGCTAACTATGGCTACACCTTC.

V and J are TRBV18 and TRBJ1-2; 8 nucleotides agree with TRBD1. This CDR3 has 14 amino acids. V was pared by 6 bases and J by 0 bases, with 3 bases of the junction left unmatched. From germline, CDR1 is KGHSH and CDR2 LQKENI. For the CDR3, the DNA is TGTGCCAGCTCGACGGACAGGGCTAACTATGGCTACACCTTC. Protein product: CASSTDRANYGYTF.

The chain combines TRBV5-8 with TRBJ2-7, with 10 bases lining up with TRBD1. CDR1 is SGHTS, CDR2 YDEGEE, per germline. V was clipped by 7 bases and J by 2 bases; unmatched bases: 6. The CDR3 contains 14 residues. In DNA, the CDR3 is TGTGCCAGCTCGACCGGGACAGGGGCCTACGAGCAGTACTTC. Amino acid sequence: CASSTGTGAYEQYF.

V is TRBV7-2 and J is TRBJ1-5; tentative D call: TRBD1 (5 bases). This CDR3 has 15 residues. Trimming took off 4 bases at V and 6 bases at J, with 16 bases between the two ends. Germline CDR1 and CDR2: SGHTA and FQGNSA. In DNA, the CDR3 is TGTGCCAGCAGCTACCGGGACGGGAGGGCTCAGCCCCAGCATTTT. Amino acids: CASSYRDGRAQPQHF.

V usage is TRBV7-3 and J usage is TRBJ2-1; 8 nucleotides agree with TRBD2. V lost 3 bases and J lost 8; bases outside the gene matches: 3. The CDR3 is 13 amino acids. CDR1 is SGHTA and CDR2 is FQGTGA in the germline V gene. The CDR3 DNA sequence: TGTGCCAGCAGCTTCAGCGGGGGCTATGAGCAGTTCTTC. It translates to CASSFSGGYEQFF.

V is TRBV7-9 and J is TRBJ2-2; 7 bases agree with TRBD1. This CDR3 comprises 14 residues. Germline V gene lookup returns CDR1 SEHNR and CDR2 FQNEAQ (reference sequence). With V trimmed by 8 bases and J by 6 bases, 9 bases remained unmatched. CDR3 amino acids: CASQNRGLAGELFF. CDR3 nucleotides: TGTGCCAGCCAAAACAGGGGTTTGGCCGGGGAGCTGTTTTTT.

As concerns this clone: Other nucleotide sequences from this sample produce the same CDR3. The V and J genes are TRBV23-1 and TRBJ2-7; TRBD1 matches at 8 bases. TRBV23-1 counts as an open reading frame of uncertain function. The CDR3 has 15 amino acids. Losses at the gene ends were 4 bases for V and 1 base for J; bases not matched to a gene: 6. CDR3 coding DNA: TGCGCCAGCAGTCGAACCGGGACAGGATCCTACGAGCAGTACTTC. Protein: CASSRTGTGSYEQYF.

The rearrangement joins TRBV7-6 to TRBJ1-1; 8 nucleotides line up with TRBD1. Unmatched junction bases numbered 5, after V lost 5 bases and J lost 0 bases. The CDR3 loop spans 15 amino acids. CDR1 SGHVS and CDR2 FNYEAQ come from the germline V gene. Here the CDR3 DNA reads TGTGCCAGCAGCCAGAGACAGGGGATGAACACTGAAGCTTTCTTT. Amino acid sequence: CASSQRQGMNTEAFF.

A single count supports this clone. The J gene is TRBJ1-2, the V gene TRBV19; TRBD1 agrees at 8 bases. The CDR3 runs to 13 residues. With V trimmed by 4 bases and J by 4 bases, 2 bases remained unmatched. CDR1 and CDR2 from the germline V gene are LNHDA and SQIVND (reference sequence). CDR3 protein: CASSRDRLYGYTF. CDR3 sequence (DNA): TGTGCCAGTAGTAGGGACAGGCTCTATGGCTACACCTTC.

This sequence joins TRBV2 and TRBJ1-5, with D possibly matching TRBD1 (6 bases). From germline, CDR1 is SNHLY and CDR2 FYNNEI. The ends were cut back, 1 base at V and 7 bases at J, with 14 bases in the middle. The CDR3 is 15 residues long. The CDR3: CASSEGRRGRQPQHF. The DNA for the CDR3 is TGTGCCAGCAGTGAAGGGCGCAGGGGACGGCAGCCCCAGCATTTT. The whole variable domain, filled in from reference TRBV2 and TRBJ1-5, reads EPEVTQTPSHQVTQMGQEVILRCVPISNHLYFYWYRQILGQKVEFLVSFYNNEISEKSEIFDDQFSVERPDGSNFTLKIRSTKLEDSAMYFCASSEGRRGRQPQHFGDGTRLSIL.

The chain combines TRBV4-2 with TRBJ2-7; D is possibly TRBD1 (6 bases). V was trimmed by 0 bases and J by 2 bases, leaving 8 bases between them. The CDR3 length is 14 residues. In germline, CDR1 is LGHNA, CDR2 YNFKEQ. CDR3 sequence: CASSQDPGAYEQYF. DNA for the CDR3: TGTGCCAGCAGCCAAGATCCAGGGGCCTACGAGCAGTACTTC.

The chain employs TRBV2 and TRBJ1-4; TRBD1 matches at 10 bases. The CDR3 has 14 residues. Trimming at V came to 6 bases and at J to 8 bases, leaving 6 bases not matched to a gene. Germline V gene lookup returns CDR1 SNHLY and CDR2 FYNNEI. The CDR3 loop is CASSETGGNEKLFF. The DNA for the CDR3 is TGTGCCAGCAGCGAGACAGGGGGCAACGAAAAACTGTTTTTT. Based on the CDR3 plus reference TRBV2 and TRBJ1-4, the full variable domain is EPEVTQTPSHQVTQMGQEVILRCVPISNHLYFYWYRQILGQKVEFLVSFYNNEISEKSEIFDDQFSVERPDGSNFTLKIRSTKLEDSAMYFCASSETGGNEKLFFGSGTQLSVL.

The chain carries TRBV7-2 and TRBJ1-3; 7 bases map to TRBD1. CDR3 length equals 14 residues. Germline V gene data show CDR1 as SGHTA and CDR2 as FQGNSA. Trimming at V came to 6 bases and at J to 1 base, leaving 3 bases not matched to a gene. CDR3 bases: TGTGCCAGCAGACCGGACAGGTCTGGAAACACCATATATTTT. It translates to CASRPDRSGNTIYF.

V and J are TRBV28 and TRBJ1-2, with D possibly matching TRBD1 (6 bases). CDR1 and CDR2 (germline): MDHEN, SYDVKM. The CDR3 is 13 residues long. Trimming cost V 6 bases and J 3 bases, with 11 bases left between them. CDR3 loop: CASSSTGHYGYTF. The CDR3 coding sequence is TGTGCCAGCAGCAGTACAGGGCACTATGGCTACACCTTC.